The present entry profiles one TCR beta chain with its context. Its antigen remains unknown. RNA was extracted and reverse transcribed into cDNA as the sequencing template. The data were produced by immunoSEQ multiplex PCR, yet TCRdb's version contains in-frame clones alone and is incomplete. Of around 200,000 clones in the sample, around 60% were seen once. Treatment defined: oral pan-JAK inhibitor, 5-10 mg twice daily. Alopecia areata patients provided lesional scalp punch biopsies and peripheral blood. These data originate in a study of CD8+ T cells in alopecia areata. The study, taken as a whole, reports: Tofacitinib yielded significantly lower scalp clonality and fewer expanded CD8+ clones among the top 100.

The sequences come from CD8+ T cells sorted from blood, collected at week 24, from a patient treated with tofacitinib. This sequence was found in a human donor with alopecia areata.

The CDR3 is CASSGARVGDYGYTF. The DNA of the CDR3 is TGTGCCAGCAGCGGAGCCCGGGTCGGGGACTATGGCTACACCTTC. The rearrangement uses TRBV9 and TRBJ1-2; D not certain. CDR3 length equals 15 residues. V dropped 3 bases and J dropped 3 bases, with 15 bases sitting between them. Per the germline V gene, CDR1 is SGDLS and CDR2 is YYNGEE.